Each of the 13 T cell receptor beta chains below was sequenced from the same sample in a study of shared clonotypes between healthy human individuals (dated by TCRdb to 2019 to 2021). CD8 naive samples consisted of CD45RO-negative cells that were positively selected for CCR7, yielding a CD45RA+CCR7+ population without TemRA cells. The protocol used for the library was the immunoSEQ multiplex PCR assay. Held by TCRdb, this immuneACCESS table contains in-frame sequences only and omits some clones. Under half of the omission traces to an unresolved V gene where checked; the cause of the rest is unknown. The sample table records around 1.9 million clones; approximately 94% of these occur just once. The ten biggest clones cover about 1.5% of the sample. Sequenced: naive CD8+ T cells from PBMCs. What the cell subset or site label conveys for this sample: CD45RA+CCR7+. Receptors originate from a man aged 18 to 29 in good health. Some clones in this sample may be carry-over from other donors' samples.

The V gene is TRBV11-2, the J gene TRBJ1-5; maybe TRBD1 (5 bases). Germline V CDR1 and CDR2: SGHAT, FQNNGV. The CDR3 consists of 16 residues. V shed 2 bases and J shed 6 bases, with 17 bases lying between them. The CDR3: CASSLNGGWMGQPQHF. In DNA, the CDR3 is TGTGCCAGCAGCTTAAATGGGGGATGGATGGGTCAGCCCCAGCATTTT.

The gene calls are TRBV7-9 and TRBJ2-1; D is undetermined. This CDR3 contains 15 residues. The V end was cut by 1 base, the J end by 4 bases, with 11 bases between. CDR1 and CDR2 (germline): SEHNR, FQNEAQ (reference sequence). The CDR3 region is CASSLVQSPYNEQFF. The DNA for the CDR3 is TGTGCCAGCAGCTTAGTGCAGAGCCCTTACAATGAGCAGTTCTTC.

The V and J genes are TRBV7-8 and TRBJ1-5, with 7 bases identical to TRBD1. The junction had 8 bases not matched to a gene; V was cut back by 3 bases and J by 3 bases. This CDR3 contains 16 residues. CDR1 is SGHVS and CDR2 is FQNEAQ in the germline V gene. CDR3 coding DNA: TGTGCCAGCAGCTTGGGCGGGACAGTTATCAATCAGCCCCAGCATTTT. As protein: CASSLGGTVINQPQHF.

For this clone: This specimen includes other DNA sequences encoding the same CDR3. This chain uses TRBV28 with TRBJ1-5; TRBD1 aligns across 9 bases. The CDR3 is 13 residues long. Germline-derived CDR1 and CDR2 are MDHEN and SYDVKM. The ends lost 6 bases at V and 5 bases at J; junction bases unmatched: 2. Here the CDR3 DNA reads TGTGCCAGCAGGAGGACAGGGGATCAGCCCCAGCATTTT. Its protein product is CASRRTGDQPQHF.

The V call is TRBV28, the J call TRBJ2-1, with TRBD1 matching 9 bases. The V gene's germline CDR1 is MDHEN and CDR2 SYDVKM. This CDR3 contains 16 residues. Trimming took 8 bases from V and 1 from J; bases not matched to a gene: 9. CDR3 sequence: CASRLDRGFSYNEQFF. CDR3 coding DNA: TGTGCCAGCCGTCTCGACAGGGGGTTTTCCTACAATGAGCAGTTCTTC.

This chain connects TRBV19 to TRBJ2-2, with 9 bases aligning to TRBD2. Trimming removed 3 bases from V and 7 bases from J; junction bases left unmatched: 6. Germline loops: CDR1 LNHDA, CDR2 SQIVND (reference sequence). The CDR3 contains 15 residues. The CDR3 nucleotides read TGTGCCAGTAGTATCGGTAGTAGCGGGAGCGGGGAGCTGTTTTTT. It encodes CASSIGSSGSGELFF.

The rearrangement joins TRBV14 to TRBJ2-5, with TRBD1 matching over 7 bases. J gave up 1 base and V 4 bases, and 6 bases lay outside the gene matches. CDR1 and CDR2 from the germline V gene are SGHDN and FVKESK. The CDR3 is 15 residues long. The CDR3 reads CASSPRTGLQETQYF. CDR3 coding DNA: TGTGCCAGCAGCCCCCGGACAGGACTCCAAGAGACCCAGTACTTC. The variable domain in full, completed from reference TRBV14 and TRBJ2-5, reads EAGVTQFPSHSVIEKGQTVTLRCDPISGHDNLYWYRRVMGKEIKFLLHFVKESKQDESGMPNNRFLAERTGGTYSTLKVQPAELEDSGVYFCASSPRTGLQETQYFGPGTRLLVL.

The genes are TRBV27 and TRBJ2-1; TRBD2 aligns across 10 bases. The CDR3 is 15 amino acids. Germline-derived CDR1 and CDR2 are MNHEY and SMNVEV (reference sequence). With 5 bases clipped from V and 3 bases from J, the junction kept 4 bases outside the gene matches. Here the CDR3 reads CASSPSGRGYNEQFF. CDR3 in DNA: TGTGCCAGCAGTCCTAGCGGGAGAGGCTACAATGAGCAGTTCTTC.

The V call is TRBV2, the J call TRBJ1-1; D remains unclear. Germline CDR1 reads SNHLY; CDR2 reads FYNNEI. This CDR3 comprises 11 residues. CDR3 DNA: TGTGCTCAACACCAAAACACTGAAGCTTTCTTT. It yields the protein CAQHQNTEAFF.

The gene calls are TRBV5-4 and TRBJ2-7; no reliable D call. Germline CDR1 is SGHNT and CDR2 is YYREEE (reference sequence). CDR3 length: 12 residues. V dropped 4 bases and J dropped 5 bases, with 10 bases sitting between them. CDR3 nucleotides: TGTGCCAGCAGCCTTACGGTGGACGAGCAGTACTTC. Translating gives CASSLTVDEQYF.

CDR3: CASSYPLSDEQFF. Here the CDR3 DNA reads TGTGCCAGCAGTTACCCCTTGTCGGATGAGCAGTTCTTC. This chain uses TRBV6-5 with TRBJ2-1; no definite D call. Trimming removed 2 bases at V and 8 bases at J, with 10 bases between. The CDR3 is 13 amino acids. The germline CDR1 and CDR2 sequences are MNHEY and SVGAGI.

This rearrangement joins TRBV10-3 to TRBJ2-1; 10 bases are a match to TRBD2. J was trimmed by 0 bases and V by 0 bases; bases with no gene match: 11. Germline CDR1 is ENHRY and CDR2 is SYGVKD. The CDR3 extends over 20 amino acids. The chain's CDR3 is CAISESVIAGGPSSYNEQFF. The CDR3 DNA is TGTGCCATCAGTGAGTCAGTAATAGCGGGAGGCCCGAGCTCCTACAATGAGCAGTTCTTC.

The CDR3 loop reads CASSPGSPYEQYF. The CDR3 DNA follows: TGTGCCAGCAGCCCCGGCTCCCCCTACGAGCAGTACTTC. V gene TRBV7-9 combines with J gene TRBJ2-7, with unresolved D. Trimming cost V 5 bases and J 2 bases, with 10 bases left between them. This CDR3 is built from 13 residues. The V gene's germline CDR1 is SEHNR and CDR2 FQNEAQ (reference sequence).